This entry describes one T cell receptor (beta chain). Its antigen remains unidentified. Making TCR cDNA involved 5'RACE template switching, which added UMIs and a universal primer site. TCRdb fed the 5' RACE reads into MiXCR, producing one record per CDR3 protein. The table lists approximately 300,000 distinct CDR3 sequences, around 10% of them singletons, with 3% to 3.5% in the top ten. This sample was included in a study of T cells after yellow fever vaccination. Across the whole study: For low cell numbers, libraries were made with SMART-Seq v4 Ultra Low Input. Study observations and caveats: At under 98% for CD4 and approximately 88% for CD8, most primary-vaccination clones showed up again after the booster.

This CDR3 comprises 12 residues. Trimming pared 0 bases from V and 2 bases from J, leaving 3 bases between. Per germline, CDR1 DFQATT and CDR2 SNEGSKA (reference sequence). This receptor was obtained from a man between 18 and 35 years old who received the YFV17D yellow fever vaccine. The source was CD4+ T cells sorted from PBMCs, collected 45 days after the yellow fever booster vaccination. The chain recombines TRBV20-1 with TRBJ2-3; D ambiguous. CDR3 protein: CSARDLTDTQYF. In DNA form, the CDR3 reads TGCAGTGCTAGAGACCTCACAGATACGCAGTATTTT.